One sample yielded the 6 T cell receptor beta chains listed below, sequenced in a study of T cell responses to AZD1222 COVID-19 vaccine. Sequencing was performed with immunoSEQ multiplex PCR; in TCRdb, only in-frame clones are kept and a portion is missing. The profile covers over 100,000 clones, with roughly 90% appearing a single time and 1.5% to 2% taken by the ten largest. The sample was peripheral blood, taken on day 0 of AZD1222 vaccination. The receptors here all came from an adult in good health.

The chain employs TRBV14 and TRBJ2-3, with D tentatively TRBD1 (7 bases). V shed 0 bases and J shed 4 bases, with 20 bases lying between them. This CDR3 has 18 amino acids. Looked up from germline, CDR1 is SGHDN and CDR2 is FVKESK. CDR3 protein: CASSQERREQGRPDTQYF. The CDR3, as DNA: TGTGCCAGCAGCCAAGAGAGGCGGGAACAGGGGAGGCCAGATACGCAGTATTTT.

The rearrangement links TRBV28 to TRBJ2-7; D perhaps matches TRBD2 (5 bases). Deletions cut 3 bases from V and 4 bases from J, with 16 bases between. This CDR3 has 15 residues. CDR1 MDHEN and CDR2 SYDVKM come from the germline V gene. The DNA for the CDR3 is TGTGCCAGCAGTTTTTCGGCGGGTAGATTTTACGAGCAGTACTTC. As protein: CASSFSAGRFYEQYF.

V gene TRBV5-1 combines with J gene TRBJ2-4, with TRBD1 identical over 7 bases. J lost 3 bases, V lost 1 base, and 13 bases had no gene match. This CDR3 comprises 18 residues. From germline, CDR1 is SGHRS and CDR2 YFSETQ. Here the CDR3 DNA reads TGCGCCAGCAGCTTGCCGAACCGACAGGGTTTTGGCAAAAACATTCAGTACTTC. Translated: CASSLPNRQGFGKNIQYF.

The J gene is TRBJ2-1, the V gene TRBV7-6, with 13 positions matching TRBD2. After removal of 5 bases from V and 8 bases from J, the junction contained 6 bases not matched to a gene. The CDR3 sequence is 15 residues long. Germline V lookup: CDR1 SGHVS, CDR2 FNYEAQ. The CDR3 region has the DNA TGTGCCAGCAGCGCTGGACTAGCGGGGGTATATGAGCAGTTCTTC. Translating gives CASSAGLAGVYEQFF.

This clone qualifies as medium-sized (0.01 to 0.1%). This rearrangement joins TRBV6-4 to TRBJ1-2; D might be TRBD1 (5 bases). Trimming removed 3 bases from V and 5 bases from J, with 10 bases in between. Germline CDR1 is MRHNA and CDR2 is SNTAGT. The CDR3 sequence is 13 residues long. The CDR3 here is CASSEGENYGYTF. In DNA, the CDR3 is TGTGCCAGCAGTGAAGGGGAGAATTATGGCTACACCTTC.

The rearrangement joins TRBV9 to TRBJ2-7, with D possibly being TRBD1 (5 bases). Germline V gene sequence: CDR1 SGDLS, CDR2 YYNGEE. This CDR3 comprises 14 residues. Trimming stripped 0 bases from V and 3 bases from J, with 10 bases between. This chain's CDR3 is CASSVGGADYEQYF. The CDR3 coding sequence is TGTGCCAGCAGCGTAGGTGGGGCAGACTACGAGCAGTACTTC.